The sequence of this T cell receptor (beta chain) was determined in a study of tumor and adjacent non-tumor tissue in lung cancer. Study information: There were 12 adenocarcinoma, 2 squamous cell carcinoma and 1 small cell lung cancer cases. Overall study results and limits: TCR diversity was significantly greater in tumor than normal lung tissue.

A modified ARM-PCR protocol with three rounds of nested PCR amplified TCRbeta. TCRdb used MiXCR to reprocess the multiplex PCR reads, holding one entry per CDR3 protein. Of about 93,000 distinct CDR3 sequences listed, around 64% were seen once; the top ten hold roughly 18%. Of note for this clonotype: Its antigen remains unknown.

This sample's RNA came from whole unsorted tissue. This receptor was identified in a man aged 55-75 years with non-small cell lung cancer. Material: lung tumor tissue.

The CDR3 bases are TGTGCCAGCAGCTTTGGATCGAACACTGTGGAGCTGTTTTTT. Translated, it gives CASSFGSNTVELFF. V is TRBV11-3 and J is TRBJ2-2; D remains ambiguous. The germline gives CDR1 SGHNT, CDR2 YENEEA. V was clipped by 3 bases and J by 10 bases, with 15 bases between them. The CDR3 consists of 14 residues.